The 8 T cell receptor beta chains in this list originate from one sample, sequenced in a study of Graves' ophthalmopathy and Graves' hyperthyroidism. RNA transcripts were the source from which TCR beta CDR3 regions were amplified. The first-round RT-PCR employed HTBI primers together with the Qiagen OneStep RT-PCR kit. A multiplex PCR was then performed as the second round. Via MiXCR, TCRdb re-called the multiplex PCR reads, giving one row per CDR3 protein. Seen here are 650,000 to 900,000 distinct CDR3 sequences, roughly 41% observed once, and the top ten hold approximately 43%. What was sequenced was peripheral blood. The receptors come from an adult man with Graves' ophthalmopathy.

Regarding this clonotype: A much more abundant neighbour one base away suggests this may be a read error. This sequence joins TRBV7-9 and TRBJ1-6, with 7 bases that match TRBD1. Per germline, CDR1 SEHNR and CDR2 FQNEAQ (reference sequence). The CDR3 runs to 15 residues. The CDR3 coding sequence is TGTGCCGGCAGCAAGGGACAGATGCAGAATTCACCCCTCCACTTT. It encodes CAGSKGQMQNSPLHF.

This clonotype appeared many times. The chain has TRBV10-3 and TRBJ1-4; no clear D gene. The CDR3 consists of 13 residues. Germline loops: CDR1 ENHRY, CDR2 SYGVKD. V was pared by 3 bases and J by 0 bases, with 2 bases between. The CDR3 DNA reads TGTGCCATCAGTGACGCAACTAATGAAAAACTGTTTTTT. Protein sequence: CAISDATNEKLFF.

This clonotype is a singleton in its sample. The rearrangement links TRBV10-3 to TRBJ1-2; TRBD1 is a possible D gene (6 bases). Between the trimmed V and J ends, which lost 0 bases and 8 bases, there was a span of 13 bases. The CDR3 covers 14 residues. Germline values: CDR1 ENHRY, CDR2 SYGVKD. In DNA, the CDR3 is TGTGCCATCAGTGAGTCCGAACAGGGACGAGGCTACACCTTC. This codes for CAISESEQGRGYTF.

This clonotype was detected only a few times. V is TRBV7-6 and J is TRBJ2-3; D not certain. Germline V gives CDR1 SGHVS, CDR2 FNYEAQ. V was trimmed by 0 bases and J by 0 bases, leaving 7 bases between them. The CDR3 spans 15 residues. The CDR3: CASSLAPGSTDTQYF. CDR3 nucleotide sequence: TGTGCCAGCAGCTTAGCCCCGGGTAGCACAGATACGCAGTATTTT.

Of note for this clonotype: Since a much larger clone is just one base distant, this may be a read error. The rearrangement joins TRBV15 to TRBJ1-2, with 7 bases that match TRBD1. The V gene end was trimmed by 5 bases and the J gene end by 4 bases; junction bases not matched to a gene: 4. Germline loops: CDR1 LNHNV, CDR2 YYDKDF (reference sequence). The CDR3 has 13 residues. The CDR3 DNA reads TGTGCCACCAGCCCCGGGACAGCCTATGGCTACACCTTC. It is translated as CATSPGTAYGYTF. The entire variable domain, with the rest obtained from reference TRBV15 and TRBJ1-2, is as follows: DAMVIQNPRYQVTQFGKPVTLSCSQTLNHNVMYWYQQKSSQAPKLLFHYYDKDFNNEADTPDNFQSRRPNTSFCFLDIRSPGLGDTAMYLCATSPGTAYGYTFGSGTRLTVV.

In this sample, this clonotype turned up a few times. The V gene is TRBV6-6, the J gene TRBJ2-7; 8 bases are a match to TRBD2. With V trimmed by 2 bases and J by 5 bases, 2 bases remained unmatched. This CDR3 contains 13 residues. The germline V gene has CDR1 MNHNY and CDR2 SVGAGI (reference sequence). The CDR3 DNA sequence: TGTGCCAGCAGTTACCGGACTAGCAACGAGCAGTACTTC. Its protein product is CASSYRTSNEQYF.

This clonotype occurred many times. The gene calls are TRBV9 and TRBJ1-1, with D perhaps matching TRBD1 (5 bases). V dropped 4 bases and J dropped 3 bases, with 16 bases sitting between them. The germline V gene encodes CDR1 SGDLS and CDR2 YYNGEE. The CDR3 loop spans 15 amino acids. CDR3 protein: CASSPVGGTDTEAFF. In DNA, the CDR3 is TGTGCCAGCAGCCCCGTCGGGGGGACGGACACTGAAGCTTTCTTT.

This sequence joins TRBV25-1 and TRBJ2-2, with 10 bases matching TRBD2. This CDR3 comprises 18 residues. CDR1 and CDR2 from the germline V gene are MGHDK and SYGVNS. V shed 5 bases, J shed 2 bases, and the junction held 11 bases outside the gene matches. The CDR3 DNA sequence: TGTGCCAGCAGTTACCTCCCAGCGGGAGGGATAAACACCGGGGAGCTGTTTTTT. Protein product: CASSYLPAGGINTGELFF.